Listed below are T cell receptor beta chains from one sample, sequenced in a study of shared clonotypes between healthy human individuals. This table comes from immunoSEQ multiplex PCR, and its TCRdb copy is limited to in-frame clones, with some not included. The sample includes roughly 2,300,000 clones, under 95% seen only once; the top ten take around 0.35%. Input material: naive CD4+ T cells from PBMCs. Receptors originate from a man younger than 35 in good health. Some clones in this sample may be carry-over from other donors' samples. The CDR3 runs from the conserved cysteine through the conserved F or W. A D gene is named only where the DNA matches it firmly.

V: TRBV11-3
D: .
CDR3: CASSGGGRDPLEQYF

V: TRBV20-1
D: .
CDR3: CSASEHGKAFF

V: TRBV28
D: .
CDR3: CASSGVGVEEKLFF

V: TRBV6-1
D: .
CDR3: CASSEVGRNEQFF

V: TRBV7-3
D: .
CDR3: CASSPRSGANVLTF

V: TRBV19
D: .
CDR3: CAAGYNNQPQHF

V: TRBV9
D: .
CDR3: CASSVDSFYNEQFF

V: TRBV18
D: .
CDR3: CASSSYITYEQYF

V: TRBV6-5
D: TRBD2
CDR3: CASSYERLAGNNEQFF

V: TRBV2
D: TRBD1
CDR3: CASSSGTGGWKLFF

V: TRBV11-3
D: .
CDR3: CASTRQNTGELFF

V: TRBV5-1
D: .
CDR3: CASSVSVPSTDTQYF

V: TRBV27
D: .
CDR3: CASSWNGQNIQYF

V: TRBV6-5
D: .
CDR3: CASSVQDTDTQYF

V: TRBV19
D: TRBD1
CDR3: CASSTSTGRDTEAFF

V: TRBV19
D: TRBD1
CDR3: CASDHGQGGQPQHF

V: TRBV7-2
D: TRBD2
CDR3: CASRLSGKGTYEQYF

V: TRBV28
D: TRBD1
CDR3: CASSPPGQDEQYF

V: TRBV15
D: TRBD1
CDR3: CATRTGVSSNYGYTF

V: TRBV4-3
D: TRBD1
CDR3: CASSRVGDRGNEQFF

V: TRBV18
D: .
CDR3: CASSPQGMSSYEQYF

V: TRBV4-1
D: .
CDR3: CASSSAGQRWNYEQYF

V: TRBV7-7
D: TRBD1
CDR3: CASTQGQGMETQYF

V: TRBV29-1
D: TRBD1
CDR3: CSVRQGYGEQYF

V: TRBV9
D: TRBD1
CDR3: CASSGTGTEVYEQYF

V: TRBV5-1
D: TRBD2
CDR3: CASSLEASGSYNEQFF

V: TRBV7-3
D: .
CDR3: CASSSRGAVSEAFF

V: TRBV5-1
D: .
CDR3: CASSLTGGTYEQYF

V: TRBV19
D: .
CDR3: CASSIPRELYNEQFF

V: TRBV7-3
D: .
CDR3: CASSLGAGFETQYF

V: TRBV10-2
D: .
CDR3: CASRGTAESLNTGELFF

V: TRBV16
D: .
CDR3: CASSHPDLWFEQYF

V: TRBV10-2
D: TRBD1
CDR3: CASSAGGAGELFF

V: TRBV30
D: .
CDR3: CAWSIQETQYF

V: TRBV7-6
D: .
CDR3: CASSFFPVKVMMNTEAFF

V: TRBV5-6
D: .
CDR3: CASSSYNEQFF

V: TRBV14
D: TRBD1
CDR3: CASSPLGRTGIETQYF

V: TRBV14
D: .
CDR3: CASSRDTGRNIQYF

V: TRBV29-1
D: .
CDR3: CSVESPIQAFYGYTF

V: TRBV7-3
D: TRBD1
CDR3: CASSFGQGYGYTF

V: TRBV4-2
D: .
CDR3: CASSQVYRAPMTYNEQFF

V: TRBV27
D: TRBD2
CDR3: CASSGGGYEQYF

V: TRBV6-5
D: .
CDR3: CASSRSGANQPQHF

V: TRBV10-2
D: .
CDR3: CASSRLGRTASYNEQFF

V: TRBV21-1
D: .
CDR3: CASSPGGNYGYTF

V: TRBV4-2
D: .
CDR3: CASSPIQGLNEQYF

V: TRBV5-4
D: .
CDR3: CASSLGVQKLNTEAFF

V: TRBV4-3
D: .
CDR3: CASSQEGLPDKQYF

V: TRBV5-4
D: TRBD1
CDR3: CASRPGQFNTEAFF